These 9 T cell receptor beta chains were sequenced from one sample in a study of response to subunit inactivated influenza vaccine. TCRdb ran MiXCR on the RT-PCR reads and lists one entry per CDR3 protein. The sample carries approximately 520,000 distinct CDR3 sequences, approximately 16% recorded once. The sample consisted of CD4+ T cells sorted from PBMCs, taken 23 to 25 months after vaccination. These TCRs come from a man aged 50-75 years who received an inactivated influenza vaccine.

The CDR3 loop reads CSASSRGDSNQPQHF. The CDR3 DNA reads as TGCAGTGCTAGCTCCCGGGGCGATAGCAATCAGCCCCAGCATTTT. The chain couples TRBV20-1 to TRBJ1-5, with D tentatively TRBD1 (5 bases). The germline V gene encodes CDR1 DFQATT and CDR2 SNEGSKA (reference sequence). The CDR3 totals 15 residues. V lost 3 bases, J lost 0 bases, and 12 bases lay in between.

This chain connects TRBV12-3 or TRBV12-4 to TRBJ2-5; 9 nucleotides agree with TRBD1. The CDR3 totals 16 residues. Losses at the gene ends were 8 bases for V and 2 bases for J; bases not matched to a gene: 12. The CDR3 loop reads CASLPNPGQGQETQYF. The CDR3 DNA follows: TGTGCCAGCCTACCCAACCCGGGACAGGGTCAAGAGACCCAGTACTTC.

This clonotype was picked up a small number of times. The chain has TRBV28 and TRBJ2-4, with unresolved D. V lost 6 bases to trimming and J lost 3 bases, with 21 bases between them. This CDR3 contains 17 residues. Germline V gene lookup returns CDR1 MDHEN and CDR2 SYDVKM. For the CDR3, the DNA is TGTGCCAGCAGGCTTAGGTCGGGCTCCTCCGGCAAAAACATTCAGTACTTC. Protein sequence: CASRLRSGSSGKNIQYF. The variable domain in full, completed from reference TRBV28 and TRBJ2-4, reads DVKVTQSSRYLVKRTGEKVFLECVQDMDHENMFWYRQDPGLGLRLIYFSYDVKMKEKGDIPEGYSVSREKKERFSLILESASTNQTSMYLCASRLRSGSSGKNIQYFGAGTRLSVL.

This chain joins TRBV28 and TRBJ2-5; the D gene is possibly TRBD2 (5 bases). Per germline, CDR1 MDHEN and CDR2 SYDVKM. Trimming removed 2 bases from V and 10 bases from J, with 20 bases in between. The length of the CDR3 is 15 residues. The CDR3 sequence is CASSLSGPGNRIQYF. The CDR3, as DNA: TGTGCCAGCAGTTTAAGCGGCCCGGGGAATCGTATCCAGTACTTC. Full variable domain (rest looked up from reference TRBV28 and TRBJ2-5): DVKVTQSSRYLVKRTGEKVFLECVQDMDHENMFWYRQDPGLGLRLIYFSYDVKMKEKGDIPEGYSVSREKKERFSLILESASTNQTSMYLCASSLSGPGNRIQYFGPGTRLLVL.

This clonotype was detected only a few times. The V gene is TRBV27, the J gene TRBJ2-7, with TRBD1 as a possible D gene (6 bases). The CDR3 contains 15 residues. Germline lookup yields CDR1 MNHEY and CDR2 SMNVEV (reference sequence). The V end lost 4 bases, the J end lost 0 bases, and 13 bases lay between the germline ends. The CDR3 region is CASSYLQGHSYEQYF. CDR3 bases: TGTGCCAGCAGTTACTTACAGGGCCACTCCTACGAGCAGTACTTC.

The table lists this clonotype with a few counts. The chain links TRBV6-1 to TRBJ2-5; D remains unclear. Germline CDR1 is MNHNS and CDR2 is SASEGT. V was pared by 6 bases and J by 0 bases, with 14 bases between. The CDR3 has 15 residues. The chain's CDR3 is CASRERPRYQETQYF. The CDR3 nucleotides read TGTGCCAGCAGAGAACGACCGAGGTACCAAGAGACCCAGTACTTC.

This clonotype was counted a few times. The chain links TRBV25-1 to TRBJ2-1; TRBD2 is a possible D gene (5 bases). The CDR3 has 14 amino acids. The germline gives CDR1 MGHDK, CDR2 SYGVNS. V was clipped by 4 bases and J by 7 bases, with 14 bases between them. The CDR3 DNA reads TGTGCCAGCAGTGTACCGGGAAGGGCGAATGAGCAGTTCTTC. It yields the protein CASSVPGRANEQFF. The variable domain in full, completed from reference TRBV25-1 and TRBJ2-1, reads EADIYQTPRYLVIGTGKKITLECSQTMGHDKMYWYQQDPGMELHLIHYSYGVNSTEKGDLSSESTVSRIRTEHFPLTLESARPSHTSQYLCASSVPGRANEQFFGPGTRLTVL.

This clonotype was seen many times. The CDR3 loop is CASRTRLAGGQWADTQYF. In DNA, the CDR3 is TGCGCCAGCAGGACAAGACTAGCGGGGGGGCAGTGGGCAGATACGCAGTATTTT. This sequence joins TRBV5-1 and TRBJ2-3, with 14 nucleotides matching TRBD2. Germline CDR1 and CDR2: SGHRS and YFSETQ. The CDR3 loop spans 18 amino acids. The ends lost 5 bases at V and 4 bases at J; junction bases unmatched: 12.

This clonotype was seen many times. The chain uses TRBV4-3 and TRBJ2-7; D perhaps matches TRBD2 (6 bases). Per the germline V gene, CDR1 is LGHNA and CDR2 is YSLEER. The CDR3 spans 15 residues. V lost 0 bases, J lost 3 bases, and 12 bases lay in between. CDR3 residues: CASSQDIRGYYEQYF. For the CDR3, the DNA is TGCGCCAGCAGCCAAGATATCCGGGGGTACTACGAGCAGTACTTC.